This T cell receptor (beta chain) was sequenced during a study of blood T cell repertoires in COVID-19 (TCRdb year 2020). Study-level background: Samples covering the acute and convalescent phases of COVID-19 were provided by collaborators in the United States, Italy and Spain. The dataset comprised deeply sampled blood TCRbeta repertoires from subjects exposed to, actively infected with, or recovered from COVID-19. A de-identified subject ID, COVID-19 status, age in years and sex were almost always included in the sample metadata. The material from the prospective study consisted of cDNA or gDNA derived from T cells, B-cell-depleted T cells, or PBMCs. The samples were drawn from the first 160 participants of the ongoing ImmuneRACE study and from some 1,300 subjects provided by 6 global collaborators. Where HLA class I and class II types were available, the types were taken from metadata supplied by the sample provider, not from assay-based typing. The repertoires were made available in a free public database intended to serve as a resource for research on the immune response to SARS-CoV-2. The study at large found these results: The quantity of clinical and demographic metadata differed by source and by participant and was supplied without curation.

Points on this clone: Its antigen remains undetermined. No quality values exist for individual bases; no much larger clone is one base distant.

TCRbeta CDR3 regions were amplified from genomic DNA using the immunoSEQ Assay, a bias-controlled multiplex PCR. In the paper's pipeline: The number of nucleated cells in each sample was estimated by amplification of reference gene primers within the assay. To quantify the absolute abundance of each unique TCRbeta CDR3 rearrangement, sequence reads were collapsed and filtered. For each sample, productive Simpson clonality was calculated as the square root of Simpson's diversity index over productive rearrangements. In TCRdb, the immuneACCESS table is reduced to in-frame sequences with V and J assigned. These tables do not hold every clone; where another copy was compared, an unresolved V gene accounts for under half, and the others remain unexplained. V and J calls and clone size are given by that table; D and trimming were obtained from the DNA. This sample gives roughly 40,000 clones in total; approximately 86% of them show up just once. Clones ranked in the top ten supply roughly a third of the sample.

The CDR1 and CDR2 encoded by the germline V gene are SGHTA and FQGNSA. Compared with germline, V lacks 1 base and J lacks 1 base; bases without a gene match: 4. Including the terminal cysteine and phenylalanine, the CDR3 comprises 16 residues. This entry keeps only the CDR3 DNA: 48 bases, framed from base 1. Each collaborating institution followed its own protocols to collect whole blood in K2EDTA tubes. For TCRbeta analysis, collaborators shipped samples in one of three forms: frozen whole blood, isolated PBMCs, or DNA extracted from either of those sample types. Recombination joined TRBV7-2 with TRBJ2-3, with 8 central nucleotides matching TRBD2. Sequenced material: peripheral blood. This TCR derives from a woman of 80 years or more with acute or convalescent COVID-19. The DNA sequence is TGTGCCAGCAGCTTAGATCGAGCGGGAGGCACAGATACGCAGTATTTT. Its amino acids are CASSLDRAGGTDTQYF.